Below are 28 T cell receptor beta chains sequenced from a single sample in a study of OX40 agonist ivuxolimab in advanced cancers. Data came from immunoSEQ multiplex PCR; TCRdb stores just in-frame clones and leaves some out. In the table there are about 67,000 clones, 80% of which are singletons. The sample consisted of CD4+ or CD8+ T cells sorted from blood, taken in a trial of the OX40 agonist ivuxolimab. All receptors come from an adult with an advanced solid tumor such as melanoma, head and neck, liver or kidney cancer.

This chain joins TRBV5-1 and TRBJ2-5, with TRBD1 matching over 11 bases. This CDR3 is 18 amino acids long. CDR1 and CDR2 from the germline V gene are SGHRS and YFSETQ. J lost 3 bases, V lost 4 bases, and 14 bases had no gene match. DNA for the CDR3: TGCGCCAGCAGCGACGAACTTTCCGGGACAGGGGGGGAAGAGACCCAGTACTTC. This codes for CASSDELSGTGGEETQYF.

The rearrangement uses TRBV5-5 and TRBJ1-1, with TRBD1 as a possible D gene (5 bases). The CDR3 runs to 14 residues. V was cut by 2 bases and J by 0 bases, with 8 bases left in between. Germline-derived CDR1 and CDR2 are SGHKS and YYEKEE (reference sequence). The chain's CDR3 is CASSFTGLNTEAFF. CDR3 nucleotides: TGTGCCAGCAGCTTTACGGGGCTGAACACTGAAGCTTTCTTT.

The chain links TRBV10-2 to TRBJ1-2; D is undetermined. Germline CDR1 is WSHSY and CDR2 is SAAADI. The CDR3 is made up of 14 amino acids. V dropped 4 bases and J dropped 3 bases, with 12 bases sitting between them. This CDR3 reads CASSGSGTDYGYTF. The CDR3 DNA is TGCGCCAGCAGTGGAAGCGGCACGGACTATGGCTACACCTTC.

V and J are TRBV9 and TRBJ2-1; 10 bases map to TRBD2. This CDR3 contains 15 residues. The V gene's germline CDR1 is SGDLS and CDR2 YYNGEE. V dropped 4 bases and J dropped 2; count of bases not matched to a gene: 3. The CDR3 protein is CASSSLAGAYNEQFF. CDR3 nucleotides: TGTGCCAGCAGCTCCCTAGCGGGGGCCTACAATGAGCAGTTCTTC.

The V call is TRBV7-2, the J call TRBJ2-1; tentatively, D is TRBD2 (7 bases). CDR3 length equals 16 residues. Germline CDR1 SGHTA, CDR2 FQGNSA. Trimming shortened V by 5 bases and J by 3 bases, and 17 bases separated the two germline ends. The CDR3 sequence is CASSPQGSGNYNEQFF. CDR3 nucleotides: TGTGCCAGCAGCCCCCAGGGGAGCGGGAACTACAATGAGCAGTTCTTC.

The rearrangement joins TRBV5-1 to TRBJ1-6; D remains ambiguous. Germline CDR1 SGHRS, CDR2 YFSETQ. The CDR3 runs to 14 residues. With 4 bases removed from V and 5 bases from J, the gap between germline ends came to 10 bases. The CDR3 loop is CASSPDGNNSPLHF. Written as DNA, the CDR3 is TGCGCCAGCAGCCCGGACGGGAATAATTCACCCCTCCACTTT.

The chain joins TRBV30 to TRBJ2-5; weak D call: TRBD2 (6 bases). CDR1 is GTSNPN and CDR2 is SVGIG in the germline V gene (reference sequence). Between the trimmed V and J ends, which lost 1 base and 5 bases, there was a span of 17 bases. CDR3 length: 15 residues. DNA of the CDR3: TGTGCCTGGAGTGAACACGGGACTCCTGGGGAGACCCAGTACTTC. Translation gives CAWSEHGTPGETQYF.

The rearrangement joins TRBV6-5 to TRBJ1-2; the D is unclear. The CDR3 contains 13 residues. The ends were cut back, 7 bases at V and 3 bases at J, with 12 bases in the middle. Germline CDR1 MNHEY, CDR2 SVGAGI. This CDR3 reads CASTKRQDYGYTF. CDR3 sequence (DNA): TGTGCCAGCACCAAAAGGCAGGACTATGGCTACACCTTC.

CDR3: CASRIPGQGDPATNEKLFF. DNA of the CDR3: TGTGCCAGCAGGATTCCGGGACAGGGGGACCCTGCAACTAATGAAAAACTGTTTTTT. This chain links TRBV6-4 with TRBJ1-4; 11 nucleotides line up with TRBD1. V lost 6 bases to trimming and J lost 0 bases; unmatched junction nucleotides: 12. The CDR3 sequence is 19 residues long. Germline CDR1 and CDR2: MRHNA and SNTAGT.

The CDR3 sequence: CASTQSGQGARGYTF. The DNA for the CDR3 is TGTGCCAGCACCCAAAGCGGCCAGGGGGCGCGCGGCTACACCTTC. The chain links TRBV2 to TRBJ1-2; TRBD1 matches 8 bases. The junction had 15 bases not matched to a gene; V was cut back by 7 bases and J by 8 bases. The CDR3 runs 15 residues. Germline V gene lookup returns CDR1 SNHLY and CDR2 FYNNEI. The variable domain in full, completed from reference TRBV2 and TRBJ1-2, reads EPEVTQTPSHQVTQMGQEVILRCVPISNHLYFYWYRQILGQKVEFLVSFYNNEISEKSEIFDDQFSVERPDGSNFTLKIRSTKLEDSAMYFCASTQSGQGARGYTFGSGTRLTVV.

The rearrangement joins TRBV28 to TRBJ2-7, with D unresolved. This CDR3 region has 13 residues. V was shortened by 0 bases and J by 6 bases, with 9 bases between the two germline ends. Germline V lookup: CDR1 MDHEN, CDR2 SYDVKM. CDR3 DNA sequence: TGTGCCAGCAGTTTATGGGACCCATCCGAGCAGTACTTC. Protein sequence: CASSLWDPSEQYF. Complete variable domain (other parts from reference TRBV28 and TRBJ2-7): DVKVTQSSRYLVKRTGEKVFLECVQDMDHENMFWYRQDPGLGLRLIYFSYDVKMKEKGDIPEGYSVSREKKERFSLILESASTNQTSMYLCASSLWDPSEQYFGPGTRLTVT.

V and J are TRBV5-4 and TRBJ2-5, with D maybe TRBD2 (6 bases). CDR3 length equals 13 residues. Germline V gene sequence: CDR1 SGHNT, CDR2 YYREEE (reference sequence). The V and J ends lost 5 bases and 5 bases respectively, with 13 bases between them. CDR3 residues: CASRGGIGETQYF. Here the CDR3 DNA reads TGTGCCAGCAGGGGGGGAATAGGGGAGACCCAGTACTTC.

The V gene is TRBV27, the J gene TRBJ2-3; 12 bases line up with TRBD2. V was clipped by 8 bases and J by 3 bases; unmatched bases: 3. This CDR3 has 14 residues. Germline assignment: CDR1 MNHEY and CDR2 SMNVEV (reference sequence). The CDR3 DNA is TGTGCCAGCCAGACTAGCGGGAGAACAGATACGCAGTATTTT. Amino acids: CASQTSGRTDTQYF.

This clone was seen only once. CDR3 residues: CASSLDRGRVEQYV. The DNA for the CDR3 is TGTGCCAGCAGTCTCGACAGGGGGCGCGTCGAGCAGTACGTC. V and J are TRBV6-1 and TRBJ2-7; 10 positions agree with TRBD1. After removal of 5 bases from V and 6 bases from J, the junction contained 7 bases not matched to a gene. The CDR3 has 14 residues. Looked up from germline, CDR1 is MNHNS and CDR2 is SASEGT.

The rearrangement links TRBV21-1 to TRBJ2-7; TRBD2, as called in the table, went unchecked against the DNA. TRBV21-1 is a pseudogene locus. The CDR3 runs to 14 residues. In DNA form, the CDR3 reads TGTGCCAGCAGCAAAGGACTAGTACCCTACGAGCAGTACTTC. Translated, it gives CASSKGLVPYEQYF.

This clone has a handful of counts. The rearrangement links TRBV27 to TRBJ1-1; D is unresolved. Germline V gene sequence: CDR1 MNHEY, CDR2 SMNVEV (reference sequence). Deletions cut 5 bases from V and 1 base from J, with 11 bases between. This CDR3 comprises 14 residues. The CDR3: CASSEGRKNTEAFF. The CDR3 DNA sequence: TGTGCCAGCAGTGAAGGACGGAAGAACACTGAAGCTTTCTTT.

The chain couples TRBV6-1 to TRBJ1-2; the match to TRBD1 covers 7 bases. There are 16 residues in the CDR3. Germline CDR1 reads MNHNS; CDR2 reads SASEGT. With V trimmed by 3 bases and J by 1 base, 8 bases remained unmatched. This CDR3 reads CASSEFGTAFNYGYTF. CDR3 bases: TGTGCCAGCAGTGAGTTTGGGACAGCTTTTAACTATGGCTACACCTTC.

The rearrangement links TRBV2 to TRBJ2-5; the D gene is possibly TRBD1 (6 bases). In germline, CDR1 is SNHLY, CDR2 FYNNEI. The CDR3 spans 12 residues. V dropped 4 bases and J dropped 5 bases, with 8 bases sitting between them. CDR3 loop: CASSVQGETQYF. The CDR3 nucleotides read TGTGCCAGCAGTGTCCAGGGGGAGACCCAGTACTTC.

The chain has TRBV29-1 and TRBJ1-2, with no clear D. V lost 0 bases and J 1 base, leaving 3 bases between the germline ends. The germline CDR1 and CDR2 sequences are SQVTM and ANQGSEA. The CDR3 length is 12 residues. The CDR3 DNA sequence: TGCAGCGTTGAAGACAGTAACTATGGCTACACCTTC. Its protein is CSVEDSNYGYTF.

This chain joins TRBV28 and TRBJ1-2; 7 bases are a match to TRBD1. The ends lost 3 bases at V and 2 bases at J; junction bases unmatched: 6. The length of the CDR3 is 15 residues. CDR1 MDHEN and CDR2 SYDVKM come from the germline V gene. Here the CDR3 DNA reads TGTGCCAGCAGTTTCCCGGCAGGGGGAAACTATGGCTACACCTTC. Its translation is CASSFPAGGNYGYTF.

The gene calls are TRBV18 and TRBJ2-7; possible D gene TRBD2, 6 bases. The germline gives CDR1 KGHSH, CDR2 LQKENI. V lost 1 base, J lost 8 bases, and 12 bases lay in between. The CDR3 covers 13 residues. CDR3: CASSPQEGRQQYF. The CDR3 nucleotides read TGTGCCAGCTCACCACAGGAGGGTCGCCAGCAGTACTTC.

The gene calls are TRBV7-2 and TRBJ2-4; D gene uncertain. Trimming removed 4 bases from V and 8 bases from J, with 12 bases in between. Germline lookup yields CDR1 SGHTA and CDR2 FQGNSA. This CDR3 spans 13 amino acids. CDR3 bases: TGTGCCAGCAGCTCTGACAATGGGGACATTCAGTACTTC. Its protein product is CASSSDNGDIQYF.

The chain's CDR3 is CASSYSGQAGETQYF. CDR3 DNA sequence: TGTGCCAGCAGTTACTCCGGCCAGGCCGGAGAGACCCAGTACTTC. The rearrangement joins TRBV6-5 to TRBJ2-5; D is uncertain. Trimming shortened V by 0 bases and J by 4 bases, and 12 bases separated the two germline ends. The CDR3 extends over 15 amino acids. Germline V lookup: CDR1 MNHEY, CDR2 SVGAGI.

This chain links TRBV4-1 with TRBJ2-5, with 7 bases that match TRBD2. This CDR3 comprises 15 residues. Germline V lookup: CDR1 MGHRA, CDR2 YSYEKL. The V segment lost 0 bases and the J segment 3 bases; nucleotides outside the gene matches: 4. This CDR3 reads CASSQDITSEETQYF. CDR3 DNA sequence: TGCGCCAGCAGCCAAGACATCACTAGCGAAGAGACCCAGTACTTC.

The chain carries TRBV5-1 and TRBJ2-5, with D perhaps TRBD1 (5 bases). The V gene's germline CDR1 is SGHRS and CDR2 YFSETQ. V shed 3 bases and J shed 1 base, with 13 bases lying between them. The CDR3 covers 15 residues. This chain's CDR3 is CASSYITGPQETQYF. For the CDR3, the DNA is TGCGCCAGCAGCTACATCACAGGACCCCAAGAGACCCAGTACTTC.

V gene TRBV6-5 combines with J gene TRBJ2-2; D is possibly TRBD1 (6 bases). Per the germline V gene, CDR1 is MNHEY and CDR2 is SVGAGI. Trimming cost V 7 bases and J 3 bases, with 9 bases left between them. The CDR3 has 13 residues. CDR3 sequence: CASTYRDTGELFF. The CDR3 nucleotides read TGTGCCAGCACCTACAGGGACACCGGGGAGCTGTTTTTT.

CDR3 region: CASSQKGGGTEAFF. CDR3 bases: TGTGCCAGCAGCCAAAAAGGGGGGGGGACTGAAGCTTTCTTT. The rearrangement joins TRBV4-2 to TRBJ1-1, with D tentatively TRBD1 (6 bases). Germline CDR1 LGHNA, CDR2 YNFKEQ. CDR3 size: 14 residues. Trimming removed 2 bases at V and 5 bases at J, with 12 bases between.

CDR3 residues: CASSPQGNSNQPQHF. The CDR3 DNA sequence: TGTGCCAGCAGTCCCCAAGGCAATAGCAATCAGCCCCAGCATTTT. The genes are TRBV6-6 and TRBJ1-5; D is uncertain. Germline V gene sequence: CDR1 MNHNY, CDR2 SVGAGI (reference sequence). This CDR3 contains 15 residues. V dropped 5 bases and J dropped 0 bases, with 11 bases sitting between them.